Following are 31 T cell receptor beta chains from one sample sequenced in a study of blood T cell repertoires in COVID-19. The protocol was immunoSEQ multiplex PCR, while the TCRdb copy is restricted to in-frame clones and leaves out a portion. The table records fewer than 200,000 clones, about four fifths of them present only once. The sample consisted of PBMCs or T cells enriched from blood (not recorded which). The source of these receptors is a woman aged 45-59 years in a cohort exposed to, infected with or recovered from COVID-19 (not recorded which).

The chain uses TRBV18 and TRBJ1-5; D gene unclear. This CDR3 contains 13 residues. CDR1 KGHSH and CDR2 LQKENI come from the germline V gene. V was clipped by 2 bases and J by 7 bases, with 9 bases between them. The CDR3 region has the DNA TGTGCCAGCTCACCAGACTACTCCCAGCCCCAGCATTTT. Translated: CASSPDYSQPQHF.

The V gene is TRBV28, the J gene TRBJ1-4, with D perhaps matching TRBD1 (5 bases). The CDR3 spans 16 residues. V lost 4 bases to trimming and J lost 0 bases, with 12 bases between them. Germline V CDR1 and CDR2: MDHEN, SYDVKM. The CDR3 DNA sequence: TGTGCCAGCAGTTCGGGGGAAAGGGCAACTAATGAAAAACTGTTTTTT. As protein: CASSSGERATNEKLFF.

The chain links TRBV9 to TRBJ1-2; perhaps TRBD1 as D (5 bases). Trimming cost V 3 bases and J 2 bases, with 14 bases left between them. The CDR3 is 15 residues long. Germline CDR1 and CDR2: SGDLS and YYNGEE. The CDR3 nucleotides are TGTGCCAGCAGCGAGCAGGGTTTTCGGAACTATGGCTACACCTTC. Protein product: CASSEQGFRNYGYTF.

The rearrangement links TRBV2 to TRBJ1-2, with no clear D. The CDR3 is made up of 12 amino acids. Germline V gene sequence: CDR1 SNHLY, CDR2 FYNNEI. Trimming took off 5 bases at V and 4 bases at J, with 8 bases between the two ends. The CDR3 loop is CASSRQAYGYTF. CDR3 nucleotide sequence: TGTGCCAGCAGTAGGCAGGCCTATGGCTACACCTTC.

This clone was seen only once. This chain uses TRBV3-1 (or the pseudogene TRBV3-2) with TRBJ1-3, with 7 bases identical to TRBD1. CDR3 length: 16 residues. Per germline, CDR1 LGHDT and CDR2 YNNKEL (reference sequence). With V trimmed by 4 bases and J by 1 base, 7 bases remained unmatched. The DNA for the CDR3 is TGTGCCAGCAGCCCCCAGACAGGGAGTTCTGGAAACACCATATATTTT. It yields the protein CASSPQTGSSGNTIYF.

The J gene is TRBJ1-5, the V gene TRBV20-1, with 8 positions matching TRBD1. The CDR3 spans 15 residues. The V gene end was trimmed by 3 bases and the J gene end by 6 bases; junction bases not matched to a gene: 10. CDR1 and CDR2 from the germline V gene are DFQATT and SNEGSKA (reference sequence). The CDR3 DNA sequence: TGCAGTGCTAGTTCTTTCGGACAGGGTTTTCAGCCCCAGCATTTT. Its translation: CSASSFGQGFQPQHF.

The chain recombines TRBV7-3 with TRBJ2-1, with D perhaps matching TRBD2 (6 bases). Germline V CDR1 and CDR2: SGHTA, FQGTGA. V lost 8 bases and J lost 7, with 15 bases in between. The CDR3 is 13 residues long. The CDR3 nucleotides are TGTGCCAGCTCCGGCCCCGGGAGTAATGAGCAGTTCTTC. Amino acid sequence: CASSGPGSNEQFF.

The J gene is TRBJ1-3, the V gene TRBV7-6, with TRBD1 matching over 7 bases. Losses at the gene ends were 1 base for V and 5 bases for J; bases not matched to a gene: 11. This CDR3 has 17 residues. The germline V gene encodes CDR1 SGHVS and CDR2 FNYEAQ. CDR3 sequence: CASSLGSGQASRNTIYF. The CDR3 DNA follows: TGTGCCAGCAGCTTAGGTTCCGGACAGGCGTCGAGAAACACCATATATTTT.

The genes are TRBV7-3 and TRBJ2-1; D might be TRBD1 (6 bases). Germline V CDR1 and CDR2: SGHTA, FQGTGA. V dropped 5 bases and J dropped 3 bases, with 11 bases sitting between them. This CDR3 comprises 14 residues. CDR3 protein: CASSRDTLYNEQFF. CDR3 bases: TGTGCCAGCAGCCGGGACACCCTCTACAATGAGCAGTTCTTC.

The chain recombines TRBV19 with TRBJ1-2; tentative D call: TRBD1 (5 bases). The V end was cut by 0 bases, the J end by 2 bases, with 13 bases between. This CDR3 comprises 16 residues. Per the germline V gene, CDR1 is LNHDA and CDR2 is SQIVND (reference sequence). DNA for the CDR3: TGTGCCAGTAGTATAGAGGTGACAGAGCAAAACTATGGCTACACCTTC. This encodes CASSIEVTEQNYGYTF.

V usage is TRBV28 and J usage is TRBJ1-1; 7 nucleotides match TRBD1. The germline CDR1 and CDR2 sequences are MDHEN and SYDVKM. The CDR3 is 15 amino acids. Trimming removed 5 bases from V and 6 bases from J; junction bases left unmatched: 12. CDR3 sequence reads: CASSLIGQERPEAFF. The CDR3 nucleotides are TGTGCCAGCAGTCTAATTGGACAGGAGCGACCTGAAGCTTTCTTT.

This chain uses TRBV12-2 with TRBJ1-1; the DNA was not used to check the table's D call, TRBD1. TRBV12-2 is recorded as a pseudogene. The CDR3 contains 13 residues. CDR3 loop: CASRFPGVTEAFF. CDR3 nucleotide sequence: TGTGCAAGTCGCTTCCCAGGGGTAACTGAAGCTTTCTTT.

The J gene is TRBJ2-3, the V gene TRBV6-4; 8 bases align to TRBD2. From germline, CDR1 is MRHNA and CDR2 SNTAGT. This CDR3 is built from 15 residues. Unmatched junction bases numbered 0, after V lost 0 bases and J lost 1 base. CDR3 protein: CASSDSGLGTDTQYF. The CDR3 coding sequence is TGTGCCAGCAGTGACTCGGGACTAGGCACAGATACGCAGTATTTT.

This clone has a single count. This rearrangement joins TRBV27 to TRBJ2-2; 9 nucleotides agree with TRBD2. V lost 6 bases, J lost 5 bases, and 13 bases stayed unmatched. This CDR3 contains 17 residues. CDR1 MNHEY and CDR2 SMNVEV come from the germline V gene (reference sequence). Written as DNA, the CDR3 is TGTGCCAGCAGACTTAGCGCGGGGGGGCTTGGGACCGGGGAGCTGTTTTTT. This gives the protein CASRLSAGGLGTGELFF.

This clone was observed a single time. This chain uses TRBV19 with TRBJ1-1; a weak D match, TRBD1 (5 bases). The germline V and J ends were trimmed by 3 bases and 1 base, with 9 bases remaining between them. The CDR3 loop spans 14 amino acids. Germline V gives CDR1 LNHDA, CDR2 SQIVND (reference sequence). This CDR3 is CASSMGQQNTEAFF. The CDR3 DNA sequence: TGTGCCAGTAGTATGGGGCAGCAGAACACTGAAGCTTTCTTT.

This sequence joins TRBV5-4 and TRBJ1-2; TRBD1 agrees at 9 bases. CDR1 SGHNT and CDR2 YYREEE come from the germline V gene (reference sequence). J lost 7 bases, V lost 6 bases, and 7 bases had no gene match. This CDR3 has 13 amino acids. The CDR3 loop reads CASIRDREGGYTF. Here the CDR3 DNA reads TGTGCCAGCATCCGGGACAGGGAGGGTGGCTACACCTTC.

The rearrangement uses TRBV5-6 and TRBJ2-5, with TRBD2 as a possible D gene (6 bases). In germline, CDR1 is SGHDT, CDR2 YYEEEE. The CDR3 extends over 17 amino acids. Trimming took 1 base from V and 8 from J, leaving 24 bases between them. DNA of the CDR3: TGTGCCAGCAGCTTGTTCCCTTCGGGACTCAAAAAGAATACCCAGTACTTC. It translates to CASSLFPSGLKKNTQYF.

V usage is TRBV5-6 and J usage is TRBJ1-2; a weak D match, TRBD1 (6 bases). The CDR3 runs 13 residues. Trimming removed 3 bases from V and 7 bases from J, with 13 bases in between. The germline V gene encodes CDR1 SGHDT and CDR2 YYEEEE. The CDR3 loop is CASSSRGGLGYTF. The CDR3 DNA follows: TGTGCCAGCAGCTCCAGGGGCGGTCTTGGCTACACCTTC.

This chain uses TRBV2 with TRBJ2-1, with D possibly matching TRBD1 (6 bases). The CDR3 is made up of 15 amino acids. Per germline, CDR1 SNHLY and CDR2 FYNNEI. The V end lost 5 bases, the J end lost 9 bases, and 20 bases lay between the germline ends. The CDR3 loop is CASSRVVGASSEQFF. The DNA for the CDR3 is TGTGCCAGCAGTAGGGTAGTGGGGGCCTCTAGTGAGCAGTTCTTC.

This clone showed up many times. The chain has TRBV5-1 and TRBJ1-1; possible D gene TRBD1, 5 bases. The CDR3 contains 14 residues. Germline V lookup: CDR1 SGHRS, CDR2 YFSETQ. The V end was cut by 7 bases, the J end by 5 bases, with 18 bases between. CDR3 nucleotides: TGCGCCAGCCGGGGGTGGGCGGGGTGGACTGAAGCTTTCTTT. This encodes CASRGWAGWTEAFF. The full variable domain, rest sourced from reference TRBV5-1 and TRBJ1-1, is KAGVTQTPRYLIKTRGQQVTLSCSPISGHRSVSWYQQTPGQGLQFLFEYFSETQRNKGNFPGRFSGRQFSNSRSEMNVSTLELGDSALYLCASRGWAGWTEAFFGQGTRLTVV.

V gene TRBV6-5 combines with J gene TRBJ2-1; 7 nucleotides align to TRBD1. Germline CDR1 is MNHEY and CDR2 is SVGAGI. The CDR3 has 14 residues. After removal of 0 bases from V and 4 bases from J, the junction contained 0 bases not matched to a gene. CDR3 in amino acids: CASSYSGQYNEQFF. The CDR3 DNA follows: TGTGCCAGCAGTTACTCGGGACAGTACAATGAGCAGTTCTTC.

V is TRBV6-5 and J is TRBJ2-5; 7 nucleotides line up with TRBD1. V lost 11 bases, J lost 1 base, and 10 bases stayed unmatched. CDR1 and CDR2 (germline): MNHEY, SVGAGI. The CDR3 has 14 residues. CDR3 protein: CAVRKQGIQETQYF. The CDR3 nucleotides are TGTGCCGTACGGAAACAGGGGATCCAAGAGACCCAGTACTTC.

V and J are TRBV7-3 and TRBJ1-1; TRBD1 aligns across 9 bases. The V segment lost 1 base and the J segment 5 bases; nucleotides outside the gene matches: 5. Germline lookup yields CDR1 SGHTA and CDR2 FQGTGA. The CDR3 covers 15 residues. The CDR3 sequence: CASSLRGTGTTEAFF. CDR3 bases: TGTGCCAGCAGCTTAAGGGGGACAGGGACGACTGAAGCTTTCTTT.

The J gene is TRBJ2-6, the V gene TRBV5-1; tentative D call: TRBD1 (6 bases). V gave up 4 bases and J gave up 0 bases, with 11 bases separating them. CDR1 and CDR2 (germline): SGHRS, YFSETQ. The CDR3 covers 16 residues. CDR3 in amino acids: CASSPTGDSGANVLTF. The DNA for the CDR3 is TGCGCCAGCAGCCCGACAGGCGACTCTGGGGCCAACGTCCTGACTTTC.

The V and J genes are TRBV5-4 and TRBJ2-3, with D possibly being TRBD2 (6 bases). Trimming left V 0 bases short and J 1 base short, with 9 bases between. The CDR3 consists of 15 residues. Germline assignment: CDR1 SGHNT and CDR2 YYREEE (reference sequence). The CDR3 bases are TGTGCCAGCAGCTTGGAACCTAGCGGCACAGATACGCAGTATTTT. Amino acid sequence: CASSLEPSGTDTQYF.

This chain uses TRBV5-1 with TRBJ2-5, with 7 bases fitting TRBD2. Germline V gene lookup returns CDR1 SGHRS and CDR2 YFSETQ. Trimming at V came to 1 base and at J to 1 base, leaving 4 bases not matched to a gene. This CDR3 is 15 amino acids long. The CDR3 loop is CASSLLSGSQETQYF. CDR3 sequence (DNA): TGCGCCAGCAGCTTGCTTAGCGGGTCCCAAGAGACCCAGTACTTC.

The V gene is TRBV29-1, the J gene TRBJ2-1; 9 positions agree with TRBD1. CDR1 SQVTM and CDR2 ANQGSEA come from the germline V gene. This CDR3 spans 14 amino acids. Germline trimming cut 4 bases from V and 12 bases from J; bases unmatched to any gene: 13. CDR3 nucleotide sequence: TGCAGCGTTGCCTCCGGGACAGGGATGGTCGGGCAGTTCTTC. Translation: CSVASGTGMVGQFF.

The gene calls are TRBV28 and TRBJ2-7, with D possibly TRBD2 on 6 matching bases. The germline CDR1 and CDR2 sequences are MDHEN and SYDVKM. Trimming cost V 6 bases and J 2 bases, with 20 bases left between them. This CDR3 region has 16 residues. CDR3 nucleotide sequence: TGTGCCAGCAGCACCGGGGGTACGGGGGAAACCTACGAGCAGTACTTC. Encoded protein: CASSTGGTGETYEQYF.

The chain combines TRBV3-1 (or the pseudogene TRBV3-2) with TRBJ2-7; D is possibly TRBD2 (6 bases). CDR1 is LGHDT, CDR2 YNNKEL, per germline (reference sequence). The V end lost 6 bases, the J end lost 9 bases, and 18 bases lay between the germline ends. The CDR3 loop spans 13 amino acids. CDR3 region: CASRPEGRTVQYF. The DNA of the CDR3 is TGTGCCAGCAGGCCAGAGGGGAGGACCGTGCAGTACTTC.

V and J are TRBV2 and TRBJ2-3; 11 bases fit TRBD2. The CDR3 extends over 15 amino acids. J was trimmed by 10 bases and V by 8 bases; bases with no gene match: 14. Germline CDR1 and CDR2: SNHLY and FYNNEI. This CDR3 is CASPGGLAVPIAQYF. The CDR3 DNA is TGTGCCAGCCCTGGGGGACTAGCGGTGCCCATAGCGCAGTATTTT.

The chain couples TRBV20-1 to TRBJ2-1, with unresolved D. CDR1 DFQATT and CDR2 SNEGSKA come from the germline V gene (reference sequence). V was trimmed by 1 base and J by 9 bases, leaving 4 bases between them. The CDR3 extends over 10 amino acids. Written as DNA, the CDR3 is TGCAGTGCTAGAGTGAGTGAGCAGTTCTTC. It codes for CSARVSEQFF.